The 2 T cell receptor beta chains reported below all come from one sample, sequenced in a study of metastatic and nonmetastatic thyroid tumors. Thyroid surgery took place with no prior treatment in any patient. TCRdb re-called the PCR reads via MiXCR. The sample has 25,000 to 35,000 clones, about 17% seen once. Material: blood. These receptors originate from a female donor with papillary thyroid cancer or a benign thyroid nodule (not recorded which). Some clones in this sample may be carry-over from other donors' samples.

This clone was detected many times. CDR3 region: CSARGTGGTNEKLFF. The CDR3 nucleotides read TGCAGTGCTAGGGGGACAGGGGGAACTAATGAAAAACTGTTTTTT. The genes are TRBV20-1 and TRBJ1-4; 11 bases agree with TRBD1. V was pared by 3 bases and J by 1 base, with 1 base of the junction left unmatched. Germline V lookup: CDR1 DFQATT, CDR2 SNEGSKA (reference sequence). The CDR3 covers 15 residues.

This clone occurred many times. V and J are TRBV6-2 or TRBV6-3 and TRBJ2-1; the match to TRBD2 covers 7 bases. Germline V gene data show CDR1 as MNHEY and CDR2 as SVGEGT. V trimming: 4 bases; J trimming: 4 bases; junction bases outside the gene matches: 13. This CDR3 has 17 amino acids. CDR3 sequence: CASSLWVGLAEYNEQFF. The CDR3 nucleotides are TGTGCCAGCAGTTTATGGGTCGGGCTAGCGGAATACAATGAGCAGTTCTTC.